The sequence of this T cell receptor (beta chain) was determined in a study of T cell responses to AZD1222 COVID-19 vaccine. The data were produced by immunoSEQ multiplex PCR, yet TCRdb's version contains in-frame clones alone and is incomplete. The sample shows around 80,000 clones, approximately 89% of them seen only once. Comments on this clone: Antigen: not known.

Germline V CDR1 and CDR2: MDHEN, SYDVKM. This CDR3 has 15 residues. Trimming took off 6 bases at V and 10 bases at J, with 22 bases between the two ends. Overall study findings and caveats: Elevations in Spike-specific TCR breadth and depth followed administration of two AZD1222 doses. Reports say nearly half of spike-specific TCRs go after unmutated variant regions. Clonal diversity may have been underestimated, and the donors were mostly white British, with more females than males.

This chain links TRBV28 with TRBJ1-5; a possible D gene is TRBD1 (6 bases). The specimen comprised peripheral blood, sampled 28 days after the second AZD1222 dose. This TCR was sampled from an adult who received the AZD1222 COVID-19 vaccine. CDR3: CASRLDVEGGPPQHF. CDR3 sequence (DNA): TGTGCCAGCAGGCTGGACGTGGAGGGGGGACCTCCCCAGCATTTT.